This TCR beta chain stems from a study of blood T cell repertoires in COVID-19. At the level of the study: Sites across the United States, Italy and Spain contributed samples from acute and convalescent COVID-19. The analysed material was cDNA or gDNA that came from T cells, B-cell-depleted T cells, or PBMCs.

Cohorts were determined from participant-reported clinical history. The CDR3 has 12 amino acids. Trimming removed 4 bases at V and 3 bases at J, with 7 bases between. CDR1 MNHEY and CDR2 SMNVEV come from the germline V gene (reference sequence). Under the authors' procedure: How many nucleated cells were present was estimated from reference gene primer amplification. Sequencing used immunoSEQ multiplex PCR; TCRdb keeps in-frame clones, though not all of them. V and J calls plus clone size are reproduced from that table; the DNA served to infer D and trimming. Among around 400,000 clones, roughly 89% were seen once, and the ten largest hold about 1.7%.

The V and J genes are TRBV27 and TRBJ2-7; D is unclear. The clonotype was recovered from a woman in her 30s who had recovered from COVID-19. The sequencing sample was made of PBMCs or T cells enriched from blood (not recorded which). The CDR3 region has the DNA TGTGCCAGCAGTTCTCAACTCTACGAGCAGTACTTC. Amino acid sequence: CASSSQLYEQYF.